The 15 T cell receptor beta chains below come from one sample, sequenced in a study of beta chain features in type 1 diabetes. Sequencing targeted expressed TCRB transcripts, as all isolated RNA had been reverse transcribed. Libraries were prepared by immunoSEQ multiplex PCR; TCRdb keeps only in-frame clonotypes and omits some of them. Seen here are nearly 700,000 clones, around 15% observed once, and the top ten hold approximately 0.021%. Their antigens are not known. Regarding the study as a whole: All four CD4+ subsets of Type 1 diabetes patients contained TCRB CDR3s that were moderately but significantly shorter.

Sequencing was performed on naive CD4+ T cells from blood. These receptors all come from a man aged 18 to 30 with type 1 diabetes.

The chain carries TRBV7-9 and TRBJ2-7, with D perhaps TRBD1 or TRBD2 (6 bases each). The CDR3 length is 13 residues. CDR1 SEHNR and CDR2 FQNEAQ come from the germline V gene (reference sequence). The germline V and J ends were trimmed by 10 bases and 2 bases, with 15 bases remaining between them. CDR3 sequence (DNA): TGTGCCACGGGGGCTAACCCTACCTACGAGCAGTACTTC. The encoded protein is CATGANPTYEQYF.

For the CDR3, the DNA is TGTGCCAGCAGCTTAGATTATGGCCCTGGTTCACCCCTCCACTTT. It encodes CASSLDYGPGSPLHF. The chain uses TRBV7-2 and TRBJ1-6; D is ambiguous. This CDR3 is built from 15 residues. Germline V gives CDR1 SGHTA, CDR2 FQGNSA. Trimming took off 1 base at V and 9 bases at J, with 13 bases between the two ends.

This clone was observed a few times. This rearrangement joins TRBV14 to TRBJ2-1; 10 positions match TRBD1. This CDR3 comprises 15 residues. Per the germline V gene, CDR1 is SGHDN and CDR2 is FVKESK. Unmatched junction bases numbered 4, after V lost 1 base and J lost 7 bases. The CDR3 bases are TGTGCCAGCAGCCAAGGACAGGGGGCCTGGAATGAGCAGTTCTTC. Translating gives CASSQGQGAWNEQFF.

V usage is TRBV5-1 and J usage is TRBJ1-1, with 8 positions matching TRBD1. V dropped 0 bases and J dropped 1; count of bases not matched to a gene: 5. CDR1 is SGHRS, CDR2 YFSETQ, per germline. This CDR3 has 16 residues. The CDR3 DNA reads TGCGCCAGCAGCTTGGGGGCCGGGACAGGGAACACTGAAGCTTTCTTT. Encoded protein: CASSLGAGTGNTEAFF.

This chain joins TRBV7-2 and TRBJ1-2; D unclear. CDR3 length equals 12 residues. Germline loops: CDR1 SGHTA, CDR2 FQGNSA. Trimming stripped 5 bases from V and 4 bases from J, with 8 bases between. CDR3 sequence (DNA): TGTGCCAGCAGCCTCCTCGCCTATGGCTACACCTTC. Its translation: CASSLLAYGYTF.

This clone turned up a few times. V gene TRBV7-9 combines with J gene TRBJ2-3; TRBD2 matches 9 bases. Trimming removed 7 bases from V and 5 bases from J; junction bases left unmatched: 7. Germline V gene lookup returns CDR1 SEHNR and CDR2 FQNEAQ (reference sequence). The CDR3 length is 14 residues. CDR3 sequence reads: CASILSGGGDTQYF. The CDR3 bases are TGTGCCAGCATCCTTAGCGGGGGAGGAGATACGCAGTATTTT.

This clone occurred a few times. This chain uses TRBV5-6 with TRBJ2-2; TRBD2 might be the D (6 bases). V gave up 0 bases and J gave up 3 bases, with 12 bases separating them. The CDR3 is 16 residues long. Looked up from germline, CDR1 is SGHDT and CDR2 is YYEEEE. The CDR3 loop reads CASSLGLGSDTGELFF. CDR3 coding DNA: TGTGCCAGCAGCTTGGGACTAGGGTCGGACACCGGGGAGCTGTTTTTT.

The V and J genes are TRBV5-4 and TRBJ2-7; D may match TRBD1 or TRBD2 (5 bases each). CDR1 SGHNT and CDR2 YYREEE come from the germline V gene (reference sequence). The CDR3 extends over 14 amino acids. V dropped 3 bases and J dropped 2 bases, with 12 bases sitting between them. The CDR3 nucleotides read TGTGCCAGCAGCTCCGGGACCTGGGCCTACGAGCAGTACTTC. It encodes CASSSGTWAYEQYF.

This clone was counted only a few times. The gene calls are TRBV18 and TRBJ2-3; TRBD1 matches 12 bases. The junction had 14 bases not matched to a gene; V was cut back by 3 bases and J by 1 base. The CDR3 contains 20 residues. Per germline, CDR1 KGHSH and CDR2 LQKENI. For the CDR3, the DNA is TGTGCCAGCTCACCGATGATCGGGACAGGGGGCATCGAAGGCACAGATACGCAGTATTTT. This translates into CASSPMIGTGGIEGTDTQYF. The full variable domain, rest sourced from reference TRBV18 and TRBJ2-3, is NAGVMQNPRHLVRRRGQEARLRCSPMKGHSHVYWYRQLPEEGLKFMVYLQKENIIDESGMPKERFSAEFPKEGPSILRIQQVVRGDSAAYFCASSPMIGTGGIEGTDTQYFGPGTRLTVL.

The chain links TRBV4-1 to TRBJ2-3; perhaps TRBD1 as D (5 bases). Trimming removed 10 bases at V and 6 bases at J, with 17 bases between. This CDR3 is 13 amino acids long. The germline V gene has CDR1 MGHRA and CDR2 YSYEKL. The CDR3 region is CATTNIHRDTQYF. The CDR3 DNA reads as TGCGCCACCACAAACATACACAGGGATACGCAGTATTTT.

The chain carries TRBV7-8 and TRBJ1-2; D call uncertain. This CDR3 contains 14 residues. Germline CDR1 and CDR2: SGHVS and FQNEAQ. V was cut by 3 bases and J by 1 base, with 9 bases left in between. CDR3 region: CASSFSDLNYGYTF. CDR3 DNA: TGTGCCAGCAGCTTTTCGGACCTTAACTATGGCTACACCTTC.

V and J are TRBV6-5 and TRBJ1-1; no reliable D call. V was shortened by 3 bases and J by 6 bases, with 11 bases between the two germline ends. The CDR3 is 13 residues long. The germline CDR1 and CDR2 sequences are MNHEY and SVGAGI. The CDR3 is CASSYRRAPEAFF. CDR3 bases: TGTGCCAGCAGTTATCGGAGGGCGCCTGAAGCTTTCTTT.

This clone has a handful of counts. The chain is built from TRBV7-2 and TRBJ2-1, with 13 positions matching TRBD2. Germline values: CDR1 SGHTA, CDR2 FQGNSA. With V trimmed by 5 bases and J by 3 bases, 7 bases remained unmatched. This CDR3 has 17 amino acids. The CDR3 is CASSTRTSGGFYNEQFF. CDR3 bases: TGTGCCAGCAGCACCCGGACTAGCGGGGGCTTCTACAATGAGCAGTTCTTC.

As for this clone: Other DNA variants within this sample encode the same CDR3. The CDR3 spells CASSYSGGQETQYF. The CDR3 DNA is TGTGCCAGCAGTTACTCCGGAGGTCAAGAGACCCAGTACTTC. This chain joins TRBV6-5 and TRBJ2-5; tentative D call: TRBD2 (5 bases). Germline V gene sequence: CDR1 MNHEY, CDR2 SVGAGI. V was clipped by 0 bases and J by 2 bases, with 7 bases between them. The CDR3 is 14 residues long.

The chain recombines TRBV11-3 with TRBJ2-1; no reliable D call. The CDR3 has 15 amino acids. With 2 bases removed from V and 10 bases from J, the gap between germline ends came to 18 bases. Germline values: CDR1 SGHNT, CDR2 YENEEA. Here the CDR3 DNA reads TGTGCCAGCAGCTTAACCTACACAAGAAACTGGGAGCAGTTCTTC. This translates into CASSLTYTRNWEQFF.